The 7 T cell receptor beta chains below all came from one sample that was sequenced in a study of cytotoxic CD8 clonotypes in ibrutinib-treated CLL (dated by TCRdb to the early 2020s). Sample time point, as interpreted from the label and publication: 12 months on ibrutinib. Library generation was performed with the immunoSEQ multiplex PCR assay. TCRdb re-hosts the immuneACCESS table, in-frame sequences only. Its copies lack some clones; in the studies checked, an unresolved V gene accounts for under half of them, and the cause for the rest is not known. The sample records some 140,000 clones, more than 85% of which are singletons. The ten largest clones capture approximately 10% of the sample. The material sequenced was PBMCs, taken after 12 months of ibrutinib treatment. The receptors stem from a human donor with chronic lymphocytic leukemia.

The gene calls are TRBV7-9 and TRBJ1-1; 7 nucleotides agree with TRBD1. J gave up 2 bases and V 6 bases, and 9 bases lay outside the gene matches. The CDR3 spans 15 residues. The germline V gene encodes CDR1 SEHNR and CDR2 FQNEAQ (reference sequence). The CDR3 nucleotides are TGTGCCAGCAGGTTTACAGGGGTGGGTAACACTGAAGCTTTCTTT. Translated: CASRFTGVGNTEAFF.

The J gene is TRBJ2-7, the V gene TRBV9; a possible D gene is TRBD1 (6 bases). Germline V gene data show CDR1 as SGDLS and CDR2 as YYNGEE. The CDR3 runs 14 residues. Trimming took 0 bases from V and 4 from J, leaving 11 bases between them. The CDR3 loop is CASSVAAGEYEQYF. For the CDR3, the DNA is TGTGCCAGCAGCGTAGCCGCAGGGGAATACGAGCAGTACTTC.

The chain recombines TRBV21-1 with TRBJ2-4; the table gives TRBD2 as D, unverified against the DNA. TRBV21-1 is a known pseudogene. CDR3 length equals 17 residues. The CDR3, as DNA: TGTGCCAGGATGGGACTAGCGGGAGTAAGAGCCAAAAACATTCAGTACTTC. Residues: CARMGLAGVRAKNIQYF.

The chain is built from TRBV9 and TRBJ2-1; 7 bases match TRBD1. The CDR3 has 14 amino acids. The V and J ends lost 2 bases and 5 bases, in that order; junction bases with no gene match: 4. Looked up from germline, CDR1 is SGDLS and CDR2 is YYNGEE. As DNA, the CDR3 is TGTGCCAGCAGCGTGGGACAGTCGAACAATGAGCAGTTCTTC. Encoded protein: CASSVGQSNNEQFF.

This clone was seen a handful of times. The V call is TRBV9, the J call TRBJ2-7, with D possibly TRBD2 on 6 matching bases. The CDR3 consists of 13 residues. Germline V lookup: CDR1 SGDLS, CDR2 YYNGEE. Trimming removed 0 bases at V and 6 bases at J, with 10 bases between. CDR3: CASSVGGDAEQYF. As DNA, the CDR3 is TGTGCCAGCAGCGTAGGCGGGGACGCCGAGCAGTACTTC. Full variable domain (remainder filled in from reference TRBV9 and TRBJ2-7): DSGVTQTPKHLITATGQRVTLRCSPRSGDLSVYWYQQSLDQGLQFLIQYYNGEERAKGNILERFSAQQFPDLHSELNLSSLELGDSALYFCASSVGGDAEQYFGPGTRLTVT.

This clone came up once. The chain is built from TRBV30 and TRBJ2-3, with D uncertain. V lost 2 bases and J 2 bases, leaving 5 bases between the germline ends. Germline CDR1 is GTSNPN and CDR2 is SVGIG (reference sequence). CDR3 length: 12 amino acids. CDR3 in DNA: TGTGCCTGGAGTAAGGACACAGATACGCAGTATTTT. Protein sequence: CAWSKDTDTQYF.

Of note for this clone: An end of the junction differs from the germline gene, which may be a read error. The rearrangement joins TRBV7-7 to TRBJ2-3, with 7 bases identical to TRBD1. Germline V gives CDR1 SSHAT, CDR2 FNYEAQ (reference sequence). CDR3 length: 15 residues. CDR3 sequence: CASSPAGQVADTQYF. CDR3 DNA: TGTGCTAGCAGCCCCGCCGGACAGGTTGCAGATACGCAGTATTTT.